This T cell receptor (beta chain) was documented in a study of T cell repertoires in cytomegalovirus infection. Background on the study: CMV infection plus the matching HLA type was flagged by public TCR beta signatures. Findings and caveats of the study: HLA-C-restricted, CMV-specific TCR beta clonotypes were dominant ex vivo. Cumulative frequency (of public TCR beta family members) identified carriers of CMV plus the relevant HLA.

MiXCR, run by TCRdb on the reads, gives a single entry per CDR3 protein. The sample carries tens of thousands of distinct CDR3 sequences, 20% to 25% recorded once. The CDR3 has 17 residues. Germline values: CDR1 SEHNR, CDR2 FQNEAQ (reference sequence). V shed 3 bases, J shed 5 bases, and the junction held 13 bases outside the gene matches. Of note for this clonotype: Its target is unknown.

The source of this sequence is a human donor in good health (CMV status not recorded). Some clones in this sample may be carry-over from other donors' samples. The gene calls are TRBV7-9 and TRBJ1-1, with 9 bases identical to TRBD1. The starting material was CD8+ T cells from cultured PBMCs, obtained from culture after CMV antigen stimulation. CDR3 sequence (DNA): TGTGCCAGCAGCTTCTTGGGAACAGGGGGCGCGAGGACTGAAGCTTTCTTT. Protein product: CASSFLGTGGARTEAFF.